These 19 T cell receptor beta chains were all obtained from the same sample, sequenced in a study of beta chain bispecific antibodies for T cell cancers. TCRdb redid the calling of the 5' RACE reads with MiXCR, one entry per CDR3 protein. The table has 7,500 to 10,000 distinct CDR3 sequences, 2% to 2.5% seen once. Their recognized antigens are unknown. Whole-study results and caveats: The leukemia cells, rather than normal T cells, gave most of the targeted TRBV signal.

T cells were expanded from blood mononuclear cells for two to three days with anti-CD3 OKT3 or CD3/CD28 beads. The source was T cells from a healthy donor cultured with Jurkat leukemia cells, collected from a culture containing an anti-CD19 bispecific antibody. These receptors originate from a human donor in good health. Some clones in this sample may be carry-over from other donors' samples.

This clonotype was picked up many times. V is TRBV10-2 and J is TRBJ2-1; D gene unclear. V shed 3 bases and J shed 5 bases, with 5 bases lying between them. Germline CDR1 WSHSY, CDR2 SAAADI. The CDR3 is 12 amino acids. The CDR3 DNA reads as TGCGCCAGCAGTGATTCCCACAATGAGCAGTTCTTC. Amino acids: CASSDSHNEQFF.

This clonotype was seen at least ten times. The chain employs TRBV5-1 and TRBJ2-7; a weak D match, TRBD1 (6 bases). Germline V gives CDR1 SGHRS, CDR2 YFSETQ. CDR3 length equals 15 residues. Trimming left V 5 bases short and J 2 bases short, with 17 bases between. The CDR3 is CASRDSPNRAYEQYF. The CDR3 DNA reads as TGCGCCAGCAGGGACAGCCCTAACCGGGCCTACGAGCAGTACTTC.

The sample holds many counts of this clonotype. This chain uses TRBV28 with TRBJ2-3, with 12 bases fitting TRBD2. This CDR3 has 15 amino acids. Germline CDR1 is MDHEN and CDR2 is SYDVKM. J lost 1 base, V lost 6 bases, and 2 bases had no gene match. The DNA for the CDR3 is TGTGCCAGCAGACGACTAGCGGGGGGCACAGATACGCAGTATTTT. It yields the protein CASRRLAGGTDTQYF.

This clonotype came up many times. The rearrangement links TRBV5-1 to TRBJ2-2, with D possibly matching TRBD1 (6 bases). The CDR3 has 16 residues. V lost 4 bases and J 0 bases, leaving 13 bases between the germline ends. Germline lookup yields CDR1 SGHRS and CDR2 YFSETQ. The CDR3 coding sequence is TGCGCCAGCAGCACCGGGACAAACGCGAACACCGGGGAGCTGTTTTTT. This sequence encodes CASSTGTNANTGELFF.

This clonotype appeared many times. The chain has TRBV20-1 and TRBJ2-3; tentatively, D is TRBD2 (6 bases). The CDR3 consists of 15 residues. Trimming removed 8 bases at V and 4 bases at J, with 22 bases between. Germline-derived CDR1 and CDR2 are DFQATT and SNEGSKA (reference sequence). CDR3 in amino acids: CSTRDQRASPDTQYF. The CDR3 DNA is TGCAGTACCCGTGACCAGCGGGCCTCTCCAGATACGCAGTATTTT.

This clonotype has at least ten counts. The chain joins TRBV19 to TRBJ2-5, with unresolved D. CDR1 and CDR2 (germline): LNHDA, SQIVND (reference sequence). CDR3 length: 13 residues. Deletions cut 0 bases from V and 3 bases from J, with 5 bases between. In nucleotides, the CDR3 is TGTGCCAGTAGTATAGACGGAGAAGAGACCCAGTACTTC. Translation gives CASSIDGEETQYF.

This clonotype was picked up many times. This chain uses TRBV6-5 with TRBJ1-6; D call uncertain. The V and J ends lost 5 bases and 7 bases respectively, with 6 bases between them. This CDR3 is 12 amino acids long. CDR1 and CDR2 from the germline V gene are MNHEY and SVGAGI. The CDR3, as DNA: TGTGCCAGCAGTGCGCTGAATTCACCCCTCCACTTT. Its protein is CASSALNSPLHF.

This clonotype has a count of ten or more. The chain joins TRBV6-4 to TRBJ2-1; possible D gene TRBD2, 5 bases. Deletions cut 2 bases from V and 4 bases from J, with 12 bases between. Germline V lookup: CDR1 MRHNA, CDR2 SNTAGT. The length of the CDR3 is 15 residues. The CDR3 DNA follows: TGTGCCAGCAGTGACAGCGGTCTTACTTACAATGAGCAGTTCTTC. Translated: CASSDSGLTYNEQFF.

This clonotype was counted many times. The rearrangement uses TRBV28 and TRBJ2-5; TRBD2 is a possible D gene (6 bases). Trimming shortened V by 4 bases and J by 0 bases, and 24 bases separated the two germline ends. Germline V gives CDR1 MDHEN, CDR2 SYDVKM. CDR3 size: 19 residues. The CDR3: CASSSGWRVWAGHQETQYF. CDR3 bases: TGTGCCAGCAGTTCCGGCTGGCGGGTGTGGGCGGGGCACCAAGAGACCCAGTACTTC.

The chain combines TRBV27 with TRBJ1-1; the D gene is possibly TRBD1 (6 bases). There are 15 residues in the CDR3. Germline CDR1 MNHEY, CDR2 SMNVEV (reference sequence). The V gene lost 0 bases and the J gene lost 0 bases, with 8 bases spanning the gap. The CDR3 loop reads CASSLSTGMNTEAFF. CDR3 DNA sequence: TGTGCCAGCAGTTTATCGACAGGAATGAACACTGAAGCTTTCTTT.

This clonotype was detected ten times or more. V usage is TRBV7-9 and J usage is TRBJ1-4; no clear D gene. Germline V CDR1 and CDR2: SEHNR, FQNEAQ (reference sequence). Trimming stripped 5 bases from V and 7 bases from J, with 17 bases between. The CDR3 extends over 15 amino acids. Here the CDR3 reads CASSPRSGSGEKLFF. The CDR3 nucleotides read TGTGCCAGCAGCCCCCGGTCGGGCTCGGGTGAAAAACTGTTTTTT. The whole variable domain, remainder taken from reference TRBV7-9 and TRBJ1-4, is DTGVSQNPRHKITKRGQNVTFRCDPISEHNRLYWYRQTLGQGPEFLTYFQNEAQLEKSRLLSDRFSAERPKGSFSTLEIQRTEQGDSAMYLCASSPRSGSGEKLFFGSGTQLSVL.

This clonotype came up many times. This chain connects TRBV7-3 to TRBJ2-3; perhaps TRBD2 as D (7 bases). This CDR3 spans 15 amino acids. Germline V gene lookup returns CDR1 SGHTA and CDR2 FQGTGA. V shed 5 bases and J shed 7 bases, with 19 bases lying between them. CDR3 nucleotide sequence: TGTGCCAGCAGCCCGACCGGGGGGCTCTATTATACGCAGTATTTT. Its protein is CASSPTGGLYYTQYF.

In its sample, this clonotype was seen many times. The chain uses TRBV6-1 and TRBJ2-7; D assignment may be TRBD1 or TRBD2 (5 bases each). CDR3 size: 12 residues. Germline lookup yields CDR1 MNHNS and CDR2 SASEGT. Trimming left V 6 bases short and J 8 bases short, with 14 bases between. CDR3 sequence (DNA): TGTGCCAGCAGGCCAACCGGGACCCAGCAGTACTTC. Amino acids: CASRPTGTQQYF.

The chain carries TRBV5-4 and TRBJ2-2; 11 bases agree with TRBD1. CDR1 and CDR2 (germline): SGHNT, YYREEE (reference sequence). The CDR3 loop spans 15 amino acids. Trimming removed 3 bases from V and 6 bases from J; junction bases left unmatched: 4. Written as DNA, the CDR3 is TGTGCCAGCAGCTACGGACAGGGGGCGTCCGGGGAGCTGTTTTTT. Its protein product is CASSYGQGASGELFF. Looking up the rest from reference TRBV5-4 and TRBJ2-2 gives the full variable domain: ETGVTQSPTHLIKTRGQQVTLRCSSQSGHNTVSWYQQALGQGPQFIFQYYREEENGRGNFPPRFSGLQFPNYSSELNVNALELDDSALYLCASSYGQGASGELFFGEGSRLTVL.

This clonotype came up many times. The rearrangement joins TRBV27 to TRBJ2-7, with D hard to call. Trimming removed 0 bases at V and 0 bases at J, with 21 bases between. This CDR3 is 19 amino acids long. Germline values: CDR1 MNHEY, CDR2 SMNVEV (reference sequence). This chain's CDR3 is CASSLSPPLDVEFSYEQYF. Written as DNA, the CDR3 is TGTGCCAGCAGTTTATCCCCCCCCCTCGACGTTGAGTTCTCCTACGAGCAGTACTTC.

This clonotype was observed many times. V and J are TRBV7-9 and TRBJ2-7, with a tentative D call TRBD1 (5 bases). Germline values: CDR1 SEHNR, CDR2 FQNEAQ (reference sequence). V was clipped by 3 bases and J by 2 bases, with 8 bases between them. The CDR3 extends over 13 amino acids. The CDR3 bases are TGTGCCAGCAGCTTTAGGGGCCCCTACGAGCAGTACTTC. It specifies CASSFRGPYEQYF.

This clonotype was counted many times. In DNA form, the CDR3 reads TGTGCCTGGAGTCTCGACACTACCTACGAGCAGTACTTC. Its translation is CAWSLDTTYEQYF. The genes are TRBV30 and TRBJ2-7; D is ambiguous. CDR1 and CDR2 from the germline V gene are GTSNPN and SVGIG (reference sequence). The CDR3 runs to 13 residues. Trimming took 2 bases from V and 2 from J, leaving 10 bases between them.

This clonotype was found many times. J is TRBJ2-4 and V is TRBV29-1; D uncertain. Germline V gives CDR1 SQVTM, CDR2 ANQGSEA. The CDR3 sequence is 10 residues long. V gave up 4 bases and J gave up 8 bases, with 6 bases separating them. The chain's CDR3 is CSVGQDIQYF. CDR3 nucleotide sequence: TGCAGCGTTGGCCAGGACATTCAGTACTTC.

This clonotype was seen many times. The rearrangement uses TRBV5-1 and TRBJ1-3; D unclear. The CDR3 is 13 residues long. Germline CDR1 and CDR2: SGHRS and YFSETQ. Trimming shortened V by 4 bases and J by 2 bases, and 7 bases separated the two germline ends. In DNA, the CDR3 is TGCGCCAGCAGCCTCGGGGCTGGAAACACCATATATTTT. This translates into CASSLGAGNTIYF.